This T cell receptor beta chain was sequenced in a study of OX40 agonist ivuxolimab in advanced cancers. In the study overall: Partial response was recorded in three patients: one hepatocellular carcinoma and two cutaneous melanoma cases.

As for this clone: Its specificity is unknown.

Sequencing was performed with immunoSEQ multiplex PCR; in TCRdb, only in-frame clones are kept and a portion is missing. The sample lists about 76,000 clones; roughly nine tenths were seen once. Study results and caveats: At doses 0.1 to 3.0 mg/kg, CD4+ and CD8+ clones expanded. At 0.1-3.0 mg/kg, partial responders had clonal expansion among the lowest observed. Some of the nonresponding patients also showed low levels of normalized T-cell clonal expansion.

This specimen was CD4+ or CD8+ T cells sorted from blood, taken in a trial of the OX40 agonist ivuxolimab. The clonotype was recovered from an adult with an advanced solid tumor such as melanoma, head and neck, liver or kidney cancer.

The chain's CDR3 is CASSSRARRSYEQYF. The CDR3, as DNA: TGTGCCAGCAGCTCACGCGCTAGGCGCTCCTACGAGCAGTACTTC. V is TRBV7-9 and J is TRBJ2-7; D not certain. Germline loops: CDR1 SEHNR, CDR2 FQNEAQ (reference sequence). With 4 bases removed from V and 0 bases from J, the gap between germline ends came to 13 bases. The CDR3 length is 15 residues.